The T cell receptor (beta chain) described here comes from a study of cytomegalovirus exposure and HLA in healthy donors. The wider study: The roughly 110 validation repertoires matched the 666 first-cohort repertoires in platform, a later analysis reported.

This clone is a singleton in its sample. The CDR3 runs 14 residues. CDR1 and CDR2 from the germline V gene are MDHEN and SYDVKM. The V end lost 7 bases, the J end lost 1 base, and 10 bases lay between the germline ends. Data came from immunoSEQ multiplex PCR; TCRdb stores just in-frame clones and leaves some out. Found here are some 85,000 clones, roughly 96% of them singletons; the top ten hold about 1.3%. The chain carries TRBV28 and TRBJ2-2; maybe TRBD2 (7 bases). This clonotype was obtained from a woman aged 18 to 35 in good health and CMV-seronegative. The specimen sequenced was PBMCs. In DNA form, the CDR3 reads TGTGCCAGCATCGGGGGGCAGAACACCGGGGAGCTGTTTTTT. Amino acid sequence: CASIGGQNTGELFF.